This entry features one TCR beta chain sequence. Its antigen is as yet unknown. Reverse transcription of extracted RNA yielded cDNA, which provided the sequencing template. The data were produced by immunoSEQ multiplex PCR, yet TCRdb's version contains in-frame clones alone and is incomplete. Of 120,000 to 150,000 clones listed, about nine tenths are singletons. In germline, CDR1 is MNHEY, CDR2 SMNVEV (reference sequence). The CDR3 loop spans 16 amino acids. With 2 bases removed from V and 0 bases from J, the gap between germline ends came to 11 bases. These data come from a study of CD8+ T cells in alopecia areata. General observations from the study: Lesional scalp, notably in alopecia totalis/universalis, had clonality above that of normal scalp.

This material consisted of CD8+ T cells sorted from blood, taken at week 0. The sequence was obtained from a human donor with alopecia areata. V and J are TRBV27 and TRBJ1-5; a possible D gene is TRBD1 (6 bases). As DNA, the CDR3 is TGTGCCAGCAGTTTAGGGGGGCGCCTTAGCAATCAGCCCCAGCATTTT. Its translation is CASSLGGRLSNQPQHF.